One and the same sample provided the 32 T cell receptor beta chains below, sequenced in a study of read filtering for tumor transcriptome and immune sequencing (TCRdb year 2020). Data came from an Illumina HiSeq 4000. TCR libraries were constructed from 400 ng RNA using the Immunoverse kit, and molecular barcoded adaptors covering alpha/delta and beta/gamma chains were employed. TCRdb reworked the public reads: Q25 trimming with fastp, MiXCR clone assembly, productive beta chains retained. Every entry covers one CDR3 protein and lists the most common genes and DNA from its rows. This sample gives 130,000 or so distinct CDR3 sequences in total; roughly 13% of them show up just once. The ten largest clonotypes hold about 7.7% of the sample. What was sequenced was a population of CD138-negative cells sorted from bone marrow. This sample's cell subset or site label indicates: bone marrow mononuclear cells depleted of CD138+ plasma/myeloma cells by negative magnetic selection. All receptors derive from a donor aged 40 or older with multiple myeloma.

This clonotype occurred many times. The genes are TRBV7-2 and TRBJ2-2; D gene unclear. Germline V gene lookup returns CDR1 SGHTA and CDR2 FQGNSA. This CDR3 region has 14 residues. V gave up 7 bases and J gave up 0 bases, with 9 bases separating them. CDR3: CASKPGANTGELFF. In DNA form, the CDR3 reads TGTGCCAGCAAACCAGGTGCGAACACCGGGGAGCTGTTTTTT.

The sample holds many counts of this clonotype. The chain links TRBV7-2 to TRBJ1-1; TRBD1 might be the D (5 bases). CDR1 is SGHTA and CDR2 is FQGNSA in the germline V gene. The CDR3 totals 14 residues. Deletions cut 1 base from V and 5 bases from J, with 11 bases between. Here the CDR3 DNA reads TGTGCCAGCAGCTTAGAGGCAGGGTGGACTGAAGCTTTCTTT. It codes for CASSLEAGWTEAFF.

This clonotype turned up a few times. The junction and the germline gene differ at one end; a read error may be behind it. The DNA of the CDR3 is TGCGCCAACAGCCAATTAAGGCCAGGGATGAATGAAAAACGGTTTTTT. As protein: CANSQLRPGMNEKRFF. The chain employs TRBV4-1 and TRBJ1-4; TRBD1 might be the D (5 bases). This CDR3 comprises 16 residues. CDR1 and CDR2 (germline): MGHRA, YSYEKL.

This clonotype was counted many times. J is TRBJ1-2 and V is TRBV30; D uncertain. The CDR3 runs to 10 residues. Deletions cut 8 bases from V and 5 bases from J, with 9 bases between. Germline-derived CDR1 and CDR2 are GTSNPN and SVGIG (reference sequence). This chain's CDR3 is CAGYKYGYTF. CDR3 nucleotides: TGTGCCGGGTACAAGTATGGCTACACCTTC.

Only a few counts were recorded for this clonotype. This chain joins TRBV5-5 and TRBJ1-5, with D perhaps matching TRBD1 (6 bases). The CDR3 totals 14 residues. Germline CDR1 SGHKS, CDR2 YYEKEE (reference sequence). Trimming pared 4 bases from V and 4 bases from J, leaving 12 bases between. CDR3 sequence (DNA): TGTGCCAGCAGCCTAGTGGACAGTAATCAGCCCCAGCATTTT. Residues: CASSLVDSNQPQHF.

This clonotype was recorded at least ten times. The chain joins TRBV5-1 to TRBJ2-5; perhaps TRBD2 as D (5 bases). Germline-derived CDR1 and CDR2 are SGHRS and YFSETQ. V lost 3 bases and J 1 base, leaving 7 bases between the germline ends. This CDR3 is built from 13 residues. The CDR3 is CASSWTLQETQYF. The DNA for the CDR3 is TGCGCCAGCAGCTGGACTCTCCAAGAGACCCAGTACTTC.

Notes on this clonotype: Being one base from a much bigger clone, this may be a read error. The chain carries TRBV7-9 and TRBJ2-3; TRBD2 matches 8 bases. CDR1 is SEHNR and CDR2 is FQNEAQ in the germline V gene (reference sequence). Unmatched junction bases numbered 13, after V lost 6 bases and J lost 2 bases. The CDR3 is made up of 17 amino acids. In DNA form, the CDR3 reads TGTGCCAGCAGTCGAGCCCTACTAGCGGCTATCACAGATACGCAGTATTTT. Translating gives CASSRALLAAITDTQYF.

Details on this clonotype: At one boundary the junction diverges from the germline segment, which might be a read error. The chain joins TRBV5-1 to TRBJ2-3; 9 bases align to TRBD2. The CDR3 runs 14 residues. Germline V gene lookup returns CDR1 SGHRS and CDR2 YFSETQ. In DNA, the CDR3 is TGCGCCAGCAGGACTAGCGGAGACACAGATACGCAGTGGTTT. Amino acids: CASRTSGDTDTQWF. The full variable domain, with the rest looked up from reference TRBV5-1 and TRBJ2-3, is KAGVTQTPRYLIKTRGQQVTLSCSPISGHRSVSWYQQTPGQGLQFLFEYFSETQRNKGNFPGRFSGRQFSNSRSEMNVSTLELGDSALYLCASRTSGDTDTQWFGPGTRLTVL.

In regard to this clonotype: A much larger clone differs by one base, so this may be a read error. This chain connects TRBV6-1 to TRBJ2-7; weak D call: TRBD2 (5 bases). This CDR3 is built from 13 residues. Germline CDR1 reads MNHNS; CDR2 reads SASEGT. The CDR3 sequence: CASSIGESYKQYF. DNA of the CDR3: TGTGCCAGCAGTATCGGGGAGTCCTACAAGCAGTACTTC.

This clonotype came up once. The rearrangement uses TRBV12-3 or TRBV12-4 and TRBJ2-6; possible D gene TRBD2, 5 bases. CDR3 length equals 11 residues. The ends were cut back, 6 bases at V and 18 bases at J, with 15 bases in the middle. CDR3 protein: CASSPLGSKTF. CDR3 nucleotides: TGTGCCAGCAGCCCCCTGGGGAGTAAGACTTTC.

This clonotype showed up many times. The chain combines TRBV20-1 with TRBJ2-1; D uncertain. V was clipped by 3 bases and J by 6 bases, with 6 bases between them. Per germline, CDR1 DFQATT and CDR2 SNEGSKA (reference sequence). The CDR3 covers 11 residues. The CDR3 reads CSASFLNEQFF. The CDR3 DNA reads TGCAGTGCTAGCTTCCTCAATGAGCAGTTCTTC.

This clonotype was seen at least ten times. The chain is built from TRBV5-1 and TRBJ1-1; TRBD1 agrees at 7 bases. V lost 7 bases to trimming and J lost 6 bases; unmatched junction nucleotides: 9. Germline loops: CDR1 SGHRS, CDR2 YFSETQ. CDR3 length: 13 amino acids. The CDR3 region is CASQTGPFAEAFF. The CDR3 nucleotides are TGCGCCAGCCAGACAGGGCCCTTCGCTGAAGCTTTCTTT.

This clonotype was counted at least ten times. The V and J genes are TRBV7-2 and TRBJ2-1; no definite D call. Between the trimmed V and J ends, which lost 5 bases and 7 bases, there was a span of 9 bases. This CDR3 is 12 amino acids long. Germline CDR1 is SGHTA and CDR2 is FQGNSA. The CDR3: CASSVPRNEQFF. CDR3 sequence (DNA): TGTGCCAGCAGCGTCCCGCGGAATGAGCAGTTCTTC.

This clonotype was counted many times. The genes are TRBV6-1 and TRBJ2-1; unclear D gene. The germline CDR1 and CDR2 sequences are MNHNS and SASEGT. The CDR3 has 13 residues. Trimming stripped 4 bases from V and 7 bases from J, with 11 bases between. The CDR3 is CASSVTLRNEQFF. The CDR3 DNA reads as TGTGCCAGCAGTGTGACATTACGGAATGAGCAGTTCTTC.

This clonotype appeared many times. The chain is built from TRBV11-3 and TRBJ2-3; D is perhaps TRBD1 or TRBD2 (5 bases each). V lost 3 bases, J lost 7 bases, and 17 bases lay in between. The V gene's germline CDR1 is SGHNT and CDR2 YENEEA. This CDR3 is 15 amino acids long. This CDR3 is CASSLAGTLSYTQYF. In nucleotides, the CDR3 is TGTGCCAGCAGCTTGGCAGGGACGCTGTCTTATACGCAGTATTTT.

Ten or more counts support this clonotype. This chain joins TRBV30 and TRBJ2-2; maybe TRBD1 (5 bases). V was pared by 3 bases and J by 6 bases, with 17 bases between. The CDR3 sequence is 15 residues long. From germline, CDR1 is GTSNPN and CDR2 SVGIG (reference sequence). The CDR3 region has the DNA TGTGCCTGGAGAAAAGGGGCTAATGTTCCCGGGGAGCTGTTTTTT. As protein: CAWRKGANVPGELFF.

The sample holds many counts of this clonotype. The V and J genes are TRBV4-1 and TRBJ2-1; D is undetermined. CDR3 length: 13 amino acids. Germline values: CDR1 MGHRA, CDR2 YSYEKL. Deletions cut 1 base from V and 9 bases from J, with 10 bases between. CDR3 nucleotides: TGCGCCAGCAGCCAAGTTCCCCCCAGTGAGCAGTTCTTC. Translation: CASSQVPPSEQFF.

This clonotype came up many times. This sequence joins TRBV12-3 or TRBV12-4 and TRBJ1-4; 11 bases are shared with TRBD1. J gave up 7 bases and V 5 bases, and 6 bases lay outside the gene matches. This CDR3 region has 15 residues. Here the CDR3 reads CASSPDRGRVEKLFF. The CDR3 nucleotides are TGTGCCAGCAGTCCGGACAGGGGGCGAGTTGAAAAACTGTTTTTT.

This clonotype was detected many times. The chain combines TRBV12-3 or TRBV12-4 with TRBJ2-3; the D is unclear. The CDR3 spans 16 residues. V was pared by 3 bases and J by 0 bases, with 13 bases between. CDR3 DNA: TGTGCCAGCAGTTTCGCCTACAGAAGAAGCACAGATACGCAGTATTTT. It specifies CASSFAYRRSTDTQYF.

The CDR3 coding sequence is TGCGCCAGCAGCACAGGGACGCTGAACACTGAAGCTTTCTTT. It translates to CASSTGTLNTEAFF. The gene calls are TRBV5-1 and TRBJ1-1, with D perhaps matching TRBD1 (6 bases). The CDR3 runs to 14 residues. Germline V gene data show CDR1 as SGHRS and CDR2 as YFSETQ. Deletions cut 4 bases from V and 0 bases from J, with 10 bases between.

The table lists this clonotype with many counts. The V call is TRBV7-2, the J call TRBJ1-1; 8 positions agree with TRBD1. V lost 6 bases to trimming and J lost 0 bases; unmatched junction nucleotides: 3. Germline CDR1 and CDR2: SGHTA and FQGNSA. The CDR3 is 14 residues long. The CDR3 region is CASRRTGMNTEAFF. The DNA of the CDR3 is TGTGCCAGCAGGCGGACAGGGATGAACACTGAAGCTTTCTTT.

This clonotype was observed many times. The J gene is TRBJ2-4, the V gene TRBV10-1, with TRBD2 matching 9 bases. The V gene end was trimmed by 0 bases and the J gene end by 7 bases; junction bases not matched to a gene: 7. CDR1 WNHNN and CDR2 SYGVQD come from the germline V gene (reference sequence). CDR3 length: 16 amino acids. CDR3 amino acids: CASSESIAGVLNIQYF. In DNA, the CDR3 is TGCGCCAGCAGTGAGTCAATAGCGGGAGTGTTGAACATTCAGTACTTC.

This clonotype was counted only a few times. The genes are TRBV6-6 and TRBJ2-5; tentative D call: TRBD2 (5 bases). CDR1 MNHNY and CDR2 SVGAGI come from the germline V gene (reference sequence). V dropped 8 bases and J dropped 1 base, with 17 bases sitting between them. The CDR3 length is 15 residues. CDR3 DNA: TGTGCCAGCCGAGGGCACCGAGGAATCCAAGAGACCCAGTACTTC. As protein: CASRGHRGIQETQYF.

This clonotype was detected many times. The chain recombines TRBV4-1 with TRBJ2-5; 7 bases match TRBD1. The CDR3 has 16 residues. V trimming: 1 base; J trimming: 5 bases; junction bases outside the gene matches: 10. CDR1 is MGHRA and CDR2 is YSYEKL in the germline V gene. CDR3 nucleotide sequence: TGCGCCAGCAGCCAAGTAGGGGAAGGGGGCAGGGAGACCCAGTACTTC. Translating gives CASSQVGEGGRETQYF.

This clonotype was seen repeatedly, ten times or more. The rearrangement uses TRBV12-5 and TRBJ1-5; D remains unclear. Germline-derived CDR1 and CDR2 are LGHNT and FRNRAP. CDR3 size: 12 residues. CDR3 nucleotide sequence: TGTGGGGTGGAAGGGAGCAATCAGCCCCAGCATTTT. This gives the protein CGVEGSNQPQHF.

In its sample, this clonotype was seen many times. V usage is TRBV7-9 and J usage is TRBJ2-7; D is perhaps TRBD1 or TRBD2 (6 bases each). Per the germline V gene, CDR1 is SEHNR and CDR2 is FQNEAQ (reference sequence). The CDR3 is 13 residues long. Trimming pared 5 bases from V and 6 bases from J, leaving 14 bases between. In DNA, the CDR3 is TGTGCCAGCAGCCCGCGGGACACGGTCGAGCAGTACTTC. Encoded protein: CASSPRDTVEQYF.

In its sample, this clonotype was seen many times. The rearrangement joins TRBV24-1 to TRBJ2-1; D uncertain. The CDR3 consists of 13 residues. Looked up from germline, CDR1 is KGHDR and CDR2 is SFDVKD. Trimming removed 1 base from V and 10 bases from J, with 10 bases in between. The CDR3 DNA follows: TGTGCCACCAGTGATTTAGATGGGTTAGAGCAGTTCTTC. Residues: CATSDLDGLEQFF.

There are many counts of this clonotype. The chain links TRBV10-3 to TRBJ2-1; 10 bases align to TRBD2. Germline-derived CDR1 and CDR2 are ENHRY and SYGVKD. The CDR3 extends over 15 amino acids. V trimming: 3 bases; J trimming: 3 bases; junction bases outside the gene matches: 2. CDR3 DNA sequence: TGTGCCATCAGTGATACTAGCGGGAACTACAATGAGCAGTTCTTC. This codes for CAISDTSGNYNEQFF.

As to this clonotype: A read error may account for a junction end that differs from germline. The rearrangement uses TRBV6-2 or TRBV6-3 and TRBJ2-1; D may be TRBD1 (6 bases). This CDR3 is built from 15 residues. Germline-derived CDR1 and CDR2 are MNHEY and SVGEGT. CDR3 sequence: CTSTHPAGATREQFF. For the CDR3, the DNA is TGTACCAGCACCCACCCGGCAGGGGCCACACGTGAGCAGTTCTTC.

This clonotype has ten or more counts. The chain links TRBV24-1 to TRBJ1-4; 8 bases align to TRBD1. J lost 4 bases, V lost 4 bases, and 4 bases had no gene match. CDR1 is KGHDR and CDR2 is SFDVKD in the germline V gene. This CDR3 is 15 amino acids long. The CDR3 spells CATSESGGGNEKLFF. The DNA of the CDR3 is TGTGCCACCAGTGAATCAGGGGGCGGTAATGAAAAACTGTTTTTT.

The rearrangement uses TRBV29-1 and TRBJ2-5; D gene uncertain. Germline V gene sequence: CDR1 SQVTM, CDR2 ANQGSEA. The CDR3 covers 14 residues. Trimming took 4 bases from V and 1 from J, leaving 13 bases between them. The CDR3 DNA reads as TGCAGCGTTGGAGGTCAGGAGACCCAAGAGACCCAGTACTTC. This encodes CSVGGQETQETQYF.

This clonotype was detected only a few times. Compared with germline, one end of the junction differs, possibly owing to a read error. The chain combines TRBV13 with TRBJ2-5, with 8 bases matching TRBD1. The CDR3 length is 14 residues. The germline gives CDR1 PRHDT, CDR2 FYEKMQ (reference sequence). The CDR3 region has the DNA TGTGCCAGCAGCCTAGGACAGGGAGCAGAGACCCAGTACTTC. This sequence encodes CASSLGQGAETQYF.